The 10 T cell receptor beta chains reported below all come from one sample, sequenced in a study of vaccination effects on CD4 cells after COVID-19. No cognate antigen is known for these TCRs. Antigen-specific CD4+ T cells were first expanded with viral peptide pools by the ViraFEST assay and only then sequenced. With 10 to 11 days of culture completed, CD4+ T cells were isolated. Absence of prior SARS-CoV-2 infection characterized the vaccine recipients, who showed negative nucleocapsid antibodies. Sequenced by immunoSEQ multiplex PCR; TCRdb stores in-frame clones only, minus some. Of about 41,000 clones listed, 55% to 75% were seen once; the top ten hold roughly 24%. Sequences were derived from CD4+ T cells from PBMCs cultured with HCoV-OC43 spike peptides, sampled before COVID-19 vaccination. Noted subset: HCoV-OC43 spike overlapping peptide pool stimulation. The receptors come from a human donor who received a COVID-19 vaccine.

The chain combines TRBV28 with TRBJ1-5; no firm D call. CDR3 length: 12 residues. V dropped 3 bases and J dropped 5 bases, with 5 bases sitting between them. Per the germline V gene, CDR1 is MDHEN and CDR2 is SYDVKM. The CDR3 DNA follows: TGTGCCAGCAGTTTGATGGATCAGCCCCAGCATTTT. Amino acids: CASSLMDQPQHF.

The chain has TRBV11-2 and TRBJ1-1; TRBD1 might be the D (5 bases). V shed 0 bases and J shed 4 bases, with 15 bases lying between them. The CDR3 is made up of 16 amino acids. Germline V gene sequence: CDR1 SGHAT, CDR2 FQNNGV. CDR3 region: CASSLDAAGWGTEAFF. The CDR3 DNA is TGTGCCAGCAGCTTAGATGCCGCAGGGTGGGGCACTGAAGCTTTCTTT.

The chain has TRBV9 and TRBJ1-2, with D perhaps TRBD1 (6 bases). The ends were cut back, 4 bases at V and 5 bases at J, with 15 bases in the middle. The CDR3 totals 14 residues. Germline values: CDR1 SGDLS, CDR2 YYNGEE. The CDR3 loop reads CASSLPQGRYGYTF. The CDR3 DNA follows: TGTGCCAGCAGCTTGCCCCAGGGGAGGTATGGCTACACCTTC.

The J gene is TRBJ2-1, the V gene TRBV9, with D possibly TRBD2 on 7 matching bases. This CDR3 has 14 residues. Trimming took off 0 bases at V and 9 bases at J, with 13 bases between the two ends. Germline V gene lookup returns CDR1 SGDLS and CDR2 YYNGEE. The CDR3 DNA reads as TGTGCCAGCAGCGTAGACGGGGGGCTAGGTGAGCAGTTCTTC. Protein sequence: CASSVDGGLGEQFF.

The gene calls are TRBV2 and TRBJ1-2; D call uncertain. V was cut by 6 bases and J by 7 bases, with 9 bases left in between. Germline loops: CDR1 SNHLY, CDR2 FYNNEI. The CDR3 runs to 11 residues. The CDR3 region is CASRAEVGYTF. DNA of the CDR3: TGTGCCAGCAGAGCTGAGGTTGGCTACACCTTC.

The genes are TRBV28 and TRBJ2-3, with 7 bases aligning to TRBD1. Germline lookup yields CDR1 MDHEN and CDR2 SYDVKM. V lost 5 bases, J lost 1 base, and 6 bases stayed unmatched. There are 15 residues in the CDR3. As DNA, the CDR3 is TGTGCCAGCAGTCCCCTTGGACAGGGCACAGATACGCAGTATTTT. It yields the protein CASSPLGQGTDTQYF.

This clone was seen a handful of times. This rearrangement joins TRBV7-9 to TRBJ1-4, with D maybe TRBD1 (5 bases). Germline V gives CDR1 SEHNR, CDR2 FQNEAQ (reference sequence). V lost 4 bases to trimming and J lost 4 bases, with 10 bases between them. The CDR3 runs 14 residues. The CDR3 spells CASSSQGINEKLFF. The CDR3 DNA is TGTGCCAGCAGCTCGCAGGGAATTAATGAAAAACTGTTTTTT.

The chain employs TRBV5-1 and TRBJ1-6; TRBD1 aligns across 7 bases. The CDR3 extends over 14 amino acids. Germline CDR1 is SGHRS and CDR2 is YFSETQ. The junction had 8 bases not matched to a gene; V was cut back by 4 bases and J by 10 bases. The CDR3: CASSLDRSRSPLHF. DNA of the CDR3: TGCGCCAGCAGCCTGGACAGGTCTCGATCACCCCTCCACTTT. The full variable domain, in which reference TRBV5-1 and TRBJ1-6 provide the parts outside the CDR3, is KAGVTQTPRYLIKTRGQQVTLSCSPISGHRSVSWYQQTPGQGLQFLFEYFSETQRNKGNFPGRFSGRQFSNSRSEMNVSTLELGDSALYLCASSLDRSRSPLHFGNGTRLTVT.

This chain links TRBV7-2 with TRBJ2-7, with 8 bases matching TRBD2. V lost 1 base and J lost 4; bases outside the gene matches: 6. This CDR3 spans 15 amino acids. The germline gives CDR1 SGHTA, CDR2 FQGNSA. CDR3 sequence: CASSLGGGYWYEQYF. For the CDR3, the DNA is TGTGCCAGCAGCTTAGGCGGGGGGTATTGGTACGAGCAGTACTTC.

The chain employs TRBV11-3 and TRBJ2-2, with 10 nucleotides matching TRBD1. The V segment lost 5 bases and the J segment 6 bases; nucleotides outside the gene matches: 6. The germline V gene encodes CDR1 SGHNT and CDR2 YENEEA. The CDR3 length is 15 residues. CDR3 in amino acids: CASSLRDRGSGELFF. The CDR3 bases are TGTGCCAGCAGCCTCCGGGACAGGGGTTCCGGGGAGCTGTTTTTT.